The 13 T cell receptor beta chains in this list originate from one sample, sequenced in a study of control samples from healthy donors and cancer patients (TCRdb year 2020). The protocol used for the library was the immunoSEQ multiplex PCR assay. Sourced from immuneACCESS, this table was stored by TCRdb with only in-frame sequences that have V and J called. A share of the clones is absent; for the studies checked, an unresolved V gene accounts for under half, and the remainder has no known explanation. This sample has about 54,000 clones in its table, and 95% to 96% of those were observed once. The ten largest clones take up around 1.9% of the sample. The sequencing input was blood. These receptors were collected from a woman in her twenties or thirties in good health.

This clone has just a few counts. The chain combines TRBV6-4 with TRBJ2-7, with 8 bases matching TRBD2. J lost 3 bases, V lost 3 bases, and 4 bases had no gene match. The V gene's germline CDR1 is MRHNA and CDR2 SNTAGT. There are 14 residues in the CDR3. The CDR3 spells CASSEVAGLYEQYF. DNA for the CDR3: TGTGCCAGCAGTGAGGTAGCGGGACTCTACGAGCAGTACTTC.

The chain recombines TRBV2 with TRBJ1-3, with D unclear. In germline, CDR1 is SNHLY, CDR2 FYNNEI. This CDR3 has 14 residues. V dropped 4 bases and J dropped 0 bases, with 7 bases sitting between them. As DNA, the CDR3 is TGTGCCAGCAGTGGACCGTTCTCTGGAAACACCATATATTTT. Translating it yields CASSGPFSGNTIYF. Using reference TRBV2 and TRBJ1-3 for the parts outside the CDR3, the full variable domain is EPEVTQTPSHQVTQMGQEVILRCVPISNHLYFYWYRQILGQKVEFLVSFYNNEISEKSEIFDDQFSVERPDGSNFTLKIRSTKLEDSAMYFCASSGPFSGNTIYFGEGSWLTVV.

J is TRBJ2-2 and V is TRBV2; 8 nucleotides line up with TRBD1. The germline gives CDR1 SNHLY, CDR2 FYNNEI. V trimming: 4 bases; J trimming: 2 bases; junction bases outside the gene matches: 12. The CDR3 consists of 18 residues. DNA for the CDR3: TGTGCCAGCAGTGCAAGGACAGGGCCATCCTTTAACACCGGGGAGCTGTTTTTT. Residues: CASSARTGPSFNTGELFF.

The CDR3 nucleotides read TGTGCCAGCAGCCTCCCGACTACAGGTCAGCCCCAGCATTTT. Its protein product is CASSLPTTGQPQHF. V is TRBV3-1 (or the pseudogene TRBV3-2) and J is TRBJ1-5; D is perhaps TRBD1 (5 bases). CDR3 size: 14 residues. Germline lookup yields CDR1 LGHDT and CDR2 YNNKEL (reference sequence). The V gene lost 4 bases and the J gene lost 6 bases, with 13 bases spanning the gap.

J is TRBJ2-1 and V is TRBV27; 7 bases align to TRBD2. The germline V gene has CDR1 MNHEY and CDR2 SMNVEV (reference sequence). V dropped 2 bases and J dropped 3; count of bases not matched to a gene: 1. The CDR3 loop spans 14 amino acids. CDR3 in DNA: TGTGCCAGCAGTTTAGCGGGGGACTACAATGAGCAGTTCTTC. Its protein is CASSLAGDYNEQFF.

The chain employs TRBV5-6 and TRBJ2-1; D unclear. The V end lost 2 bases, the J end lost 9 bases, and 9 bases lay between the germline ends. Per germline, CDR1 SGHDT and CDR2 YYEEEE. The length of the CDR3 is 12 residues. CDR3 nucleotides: TGTGCCAGCAGCTTAGGATTAGGTGAGCAGTTCTTC. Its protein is CASSLGLGEQFF.

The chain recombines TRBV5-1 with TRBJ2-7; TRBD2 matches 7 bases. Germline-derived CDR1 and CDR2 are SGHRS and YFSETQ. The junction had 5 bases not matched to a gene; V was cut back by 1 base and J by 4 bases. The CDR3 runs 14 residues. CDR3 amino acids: CASSLTGLTYEQYF. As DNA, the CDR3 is TGCGCCAGCAGCTTGACGGGACTAACTTACGAGCAGTACTTC.

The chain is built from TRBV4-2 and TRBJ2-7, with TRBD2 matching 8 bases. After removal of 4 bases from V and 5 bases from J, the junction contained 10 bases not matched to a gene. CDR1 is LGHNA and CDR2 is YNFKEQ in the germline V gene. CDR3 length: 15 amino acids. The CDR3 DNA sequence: TGTGCCAGCAGCCCCTTGGTGCGGGAGGTAAACGAGCAGTACTTC. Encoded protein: CASSPLVREVNEQYF.

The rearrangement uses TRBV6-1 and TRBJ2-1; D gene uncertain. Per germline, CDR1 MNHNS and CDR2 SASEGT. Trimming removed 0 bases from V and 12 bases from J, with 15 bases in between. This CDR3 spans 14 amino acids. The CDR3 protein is CASSEALAVVVQFF. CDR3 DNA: TGTGCCAGCAGTGAAGCCCTCGCCGTAGTAGTGCAGTTCTTC.

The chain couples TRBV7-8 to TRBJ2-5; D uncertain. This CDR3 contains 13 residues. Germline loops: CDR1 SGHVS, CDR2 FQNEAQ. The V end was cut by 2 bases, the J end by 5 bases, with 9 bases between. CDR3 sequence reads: CASSLLHRETQYF. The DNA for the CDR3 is TGTGCCAGCAGCTTATTGCATCGGGAGACCCAGTACTTC.

This CDR3 reads CASSQAYTLYGQNTGELFF. The CDR3 DNA reads TGTGCCAGCAGCCAAGCCTACACCCTCTACGGACAGAACACCGGGGAGCTGTTTTTT. V is TRBV3-1 (or the pseudogene TRBV3-2) and J is TRBJ2-2; a weak D match, TRBD1 (5 bases). Between the trimmed V and J ends, which lost 1 base and 1 base, there was a span of 19 bases. This CDR3 region has 19 residues. Germline V gene lookup returns CDR1 LGHDT and CDR2 YNNKEL (reference sequence).

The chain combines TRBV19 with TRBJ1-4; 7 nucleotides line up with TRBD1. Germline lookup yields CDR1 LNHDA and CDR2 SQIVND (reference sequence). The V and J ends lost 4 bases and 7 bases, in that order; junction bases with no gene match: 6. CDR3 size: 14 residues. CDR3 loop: CASSTGGGVEKLFF. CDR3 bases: TGTGCCAGTAGTACCGGAGGGGGCGTTGAAAAACTGTTTTTT.

CDR3 nucleotides: TGTGCCAGCAGTTTATCCTGGACAGCCGAAGCTTTCTTT. It encodes CASSLSWTAEAFF. The V gene is TRBV27, the J gene TRBJ1-1; D perhaps matches TRBD1 (6 bases). CDR1 MNHEY and CDR2 SMNVEV come from the germline V gene (reference sequence). Trimming took off 0 bases at V and 8 bases at J, with 10 bases between the two ends. The CDR3 covers 13 residues.